Here is one T cell receptor (beta chain) with its context. Its antigen is not identified. The PCR made use of 60 Vbeta and 13 Jbeta primers. Assay: immunoSEQ multiplex PCR; the TCRdb copy retains only in-frame clones and omits some. The sample carries 150,000 to 200,000 clones, about 81% recorded once. This entry is derived from a study of cytomegalovirus exposure and HLA in healthy donors. General study findings and limits: Earlier analysis found most TCR beta V segments productive about 87% or about 30% of the time. Cytomegalovirus-associated status was assigned to about 170 TCR beta chains.

Looked up from germline, CDR1 is LNHDA and CDR2 is SQIVND (reference sequence). This CDR3 contains 14 residues. V shed 3 bases, J shed 7 bases, and the junction held 5 bases outside the gene matches. The sequenced sample consisted of PBMCs. V usage is TRBV19 and J usage is TRBJ2-7; 11 positions match TRBD1. This TCR was sampled from a man between 18 and 35 years old in good health and CMV-seronegative. The CDR3 DNA sequence: TGTGCCAGTAGTATCCGGACAGGGGGCAATGAGCAGTACTTC. This sequence encodes CASSIRTGGNEQYF.